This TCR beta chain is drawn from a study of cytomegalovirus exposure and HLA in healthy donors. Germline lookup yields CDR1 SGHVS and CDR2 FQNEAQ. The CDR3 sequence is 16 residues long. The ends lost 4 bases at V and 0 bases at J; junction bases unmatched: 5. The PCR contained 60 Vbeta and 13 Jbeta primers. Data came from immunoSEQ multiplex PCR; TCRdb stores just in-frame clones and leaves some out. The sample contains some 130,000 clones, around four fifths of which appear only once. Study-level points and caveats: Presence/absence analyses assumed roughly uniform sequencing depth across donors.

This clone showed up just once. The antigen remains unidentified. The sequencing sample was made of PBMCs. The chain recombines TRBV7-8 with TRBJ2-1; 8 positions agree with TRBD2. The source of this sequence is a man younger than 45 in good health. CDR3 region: CASSWTSFFSYNEQFF. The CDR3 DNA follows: TGTGCCAGCAGCTGGACTAGCTTTTTCTCCTACAATGAGCAGTTCTTC.